A selection of T cell receptor beta chains follows, all from one sample in a study of graft-versus-host responses after intestinal transplantation. The antigens these receptors bind are not known. Profiling relied on immunoSEQ multiplex PCR, and the TCRdb table lists in-frame clones only, not all of them. The sample holds about 92,000 clones, just over 90% seen once. This sample comprised unstimulated CD8+ T cells sorted from spleen or lymph node cells, obtained before intestinal transplant. Source of these receptors: a human donor who received an intestinal transplant. CDR3s leave out the opening cysteine and the closing phenylalanine or tryptophan.

>TRBV7-9|TRBJ2-7
ASSSTSGRPYEQY
>TRBV13|TRBJ1-6
ASTSLRGRGDSPLH
>TRBV6-1|TRBJ2-3
ASSDWTSGSDTQY
>TRBV11-1|TRBJ2-5
ASRFTSGAEWETQY
>TRBV7-6|TRBJ1-4
ASSRKLRSINEKLF
>TRBV9|TRBJ2-7
ASSVEDSSYEQY
>TRBV10-3|TRBJ1-5
AISEIGEDQPQH
>TRBV5-5|TRBJ2-7
ASSRLHEQY
>TRBV4-1|TRBJ2-2
ASSHFSTGELF
>TRBV5-1|TRBJ2-6
ASSLEPSGANVLT
>TRBV5-6|TRBJ2-7
ASSWGTGAYEQY
>TRBV30|TRBJ2-1
AWTPGTSGYNEQF